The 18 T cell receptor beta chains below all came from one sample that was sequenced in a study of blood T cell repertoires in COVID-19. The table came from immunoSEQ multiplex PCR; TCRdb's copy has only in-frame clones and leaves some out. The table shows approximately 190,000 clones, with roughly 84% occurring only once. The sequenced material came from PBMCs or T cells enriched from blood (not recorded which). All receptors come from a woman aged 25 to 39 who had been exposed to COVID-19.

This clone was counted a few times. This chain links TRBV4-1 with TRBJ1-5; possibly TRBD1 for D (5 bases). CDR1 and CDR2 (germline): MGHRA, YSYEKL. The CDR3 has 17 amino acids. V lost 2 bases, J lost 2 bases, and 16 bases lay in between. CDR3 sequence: CASSQNRWEGGNQPQHF. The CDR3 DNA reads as TGCGCCAGCAGCCAAAACCGGTGGGAAGGGGGCAATCAGCCCCAGCATTTT.

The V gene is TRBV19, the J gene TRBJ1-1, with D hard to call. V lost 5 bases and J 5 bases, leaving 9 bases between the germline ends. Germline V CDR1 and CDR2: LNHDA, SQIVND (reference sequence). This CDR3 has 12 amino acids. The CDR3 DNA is TGTGCCAGTAGTTCGTCGGTTACTGAAGCTTTCTTT. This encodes CASSSSVTEAFF.

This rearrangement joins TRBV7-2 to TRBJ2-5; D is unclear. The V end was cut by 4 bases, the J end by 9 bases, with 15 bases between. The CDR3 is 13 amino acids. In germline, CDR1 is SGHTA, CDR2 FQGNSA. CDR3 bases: TGTGCCAGCAGCTACTCACGATTTGAGGCCCAGTACTTC. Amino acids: CASSYSRFEAQYF. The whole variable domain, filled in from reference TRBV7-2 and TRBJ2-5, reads GAGVSQSPSNKVTEKGKDVELRCDPISGHTALYWYRQSLGQGLEFLIYFQGNSAPDKSGLPSDRFSAERTGGSVSTLTIQRTQQEDSAVYLCASSYSRFEAQYFGPGTRLLVL.

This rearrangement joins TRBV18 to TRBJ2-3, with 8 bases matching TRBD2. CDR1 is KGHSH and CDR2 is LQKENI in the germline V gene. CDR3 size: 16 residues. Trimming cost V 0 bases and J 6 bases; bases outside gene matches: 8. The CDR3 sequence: CASSPPAGGGYDTQYF. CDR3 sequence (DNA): TGTGCCAGCTCACCACCGGCGGGGGGAGGGTACGATACGCAGTATTTT.

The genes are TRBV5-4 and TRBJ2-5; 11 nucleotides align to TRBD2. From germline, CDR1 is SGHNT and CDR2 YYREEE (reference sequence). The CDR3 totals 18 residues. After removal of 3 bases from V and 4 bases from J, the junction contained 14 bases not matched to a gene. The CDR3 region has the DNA TGTGCCAGCAGCTGGGGGCCGGGACTAGCGGACTGGCGAGAGACCCAGTACTTC. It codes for CASSWGPGLADWRETQYF. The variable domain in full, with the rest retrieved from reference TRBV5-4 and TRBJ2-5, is ETGVTQSPTHLIKTRGQQVTLRCSSQSGHNTVSWYQQALGQGPQFIFQYYREEENGRGNFPPRFSGLQFPNYSSELNVNALELDDSALYLCASSWGPGLADWRETQYFGPGTRLLVL.

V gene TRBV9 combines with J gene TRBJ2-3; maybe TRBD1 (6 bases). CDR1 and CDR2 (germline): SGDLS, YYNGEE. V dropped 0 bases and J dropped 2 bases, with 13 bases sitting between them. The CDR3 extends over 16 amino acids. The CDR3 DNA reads TGTGCCAGCAGCGTAGTGGACAGAGGGAACACAGATACGCAGTATTTT. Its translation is CASSVVDRGNTDTQYF.

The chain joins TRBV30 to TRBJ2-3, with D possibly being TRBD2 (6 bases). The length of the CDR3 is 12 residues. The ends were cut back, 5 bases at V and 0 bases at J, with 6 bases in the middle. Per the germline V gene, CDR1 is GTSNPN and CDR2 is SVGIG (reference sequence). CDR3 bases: TGTGCCTGGCGGGGGAGCACAGATACGCAGTATTTT. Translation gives CAWRGSTDTQYF.

CDR3 residues: CASSFAQGMNTEAFF. CDR3 in DNA: TGCGCCAGCAGCTTTGCCCAGGGCATGAACACTGAAGCTTTCTTT. The rearrangement links TRBV5-1 to TRBJ1-1, with D possibly being TRBD1 (5 bases). The V end lost 2 bases, the J end lost 0 bases, and 11 bases lay between the germline ends. Germline loops: CDR1 SGHRS, CDR2 YFSETQ. The CDR3 runs 15 residues.

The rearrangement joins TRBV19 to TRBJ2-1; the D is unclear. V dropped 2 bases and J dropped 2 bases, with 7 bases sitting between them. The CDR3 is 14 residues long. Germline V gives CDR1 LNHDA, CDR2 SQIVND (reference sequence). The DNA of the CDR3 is TGTGCCAGTAGTATACCAGGCCCCTACAATGAGCAGTTCTTC. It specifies CASSIPGPYNEQFF.

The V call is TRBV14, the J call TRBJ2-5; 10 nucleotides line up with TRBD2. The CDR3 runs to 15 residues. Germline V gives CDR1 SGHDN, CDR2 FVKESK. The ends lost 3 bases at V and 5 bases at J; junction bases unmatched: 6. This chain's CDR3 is CASSQTSGRRETQYF. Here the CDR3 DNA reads TGTGCCAGCAGCCAGACTAGCGGGCGTAGGGAGACCCAGTACTTC.

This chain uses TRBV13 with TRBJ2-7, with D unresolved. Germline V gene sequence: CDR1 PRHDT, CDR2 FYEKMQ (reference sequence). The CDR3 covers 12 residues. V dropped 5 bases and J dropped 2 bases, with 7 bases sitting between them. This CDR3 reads CASSLGAYEQYF. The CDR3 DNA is TGTGCCAGCAGCCTTGGAGCCTACGAGCAGTACTTC.

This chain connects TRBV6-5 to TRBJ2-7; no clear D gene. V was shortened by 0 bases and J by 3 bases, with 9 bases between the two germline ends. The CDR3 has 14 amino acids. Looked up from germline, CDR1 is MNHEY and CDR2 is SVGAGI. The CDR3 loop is CASSYSWSGYEQYF. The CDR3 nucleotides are TGTGCCAGCAGTTACTCGTGGTCCGGCTACGAGCAGTACTTC.

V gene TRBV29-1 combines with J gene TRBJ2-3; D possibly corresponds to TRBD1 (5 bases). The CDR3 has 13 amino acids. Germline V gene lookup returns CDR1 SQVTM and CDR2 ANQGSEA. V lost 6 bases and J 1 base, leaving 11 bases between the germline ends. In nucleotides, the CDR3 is TGCAGCGTCAATACAGGAGGCACAGATACGCAGTATTTT. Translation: CSVNTGGTDTQYF.

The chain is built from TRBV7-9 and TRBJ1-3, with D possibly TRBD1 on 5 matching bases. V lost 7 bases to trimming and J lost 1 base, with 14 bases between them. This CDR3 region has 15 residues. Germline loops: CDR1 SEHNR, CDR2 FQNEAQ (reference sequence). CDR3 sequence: CASNPQTESGNTIYF. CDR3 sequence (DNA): TGTGCCAGCAACCCTCAGACAGAATCTGGAAACACCATATATTTT.

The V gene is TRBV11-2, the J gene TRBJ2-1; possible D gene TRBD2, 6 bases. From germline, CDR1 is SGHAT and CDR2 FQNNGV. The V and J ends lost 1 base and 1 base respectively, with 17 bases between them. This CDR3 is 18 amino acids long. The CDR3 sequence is CASSLGGWRGLSYNEQFF. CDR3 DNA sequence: TGTGCCAGCAGCTTAGGAGGGTGGCGGGGCCTATCCTACAATGAGCAGTTCTTC.

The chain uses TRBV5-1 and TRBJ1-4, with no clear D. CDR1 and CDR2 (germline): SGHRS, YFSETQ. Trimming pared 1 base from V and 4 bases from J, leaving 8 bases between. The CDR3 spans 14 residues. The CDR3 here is CASSLRGFNEKLFF. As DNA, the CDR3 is TGCGCCAGCAGCTTGAGAGGGTTTAATGAAAAACTGTTTTTT. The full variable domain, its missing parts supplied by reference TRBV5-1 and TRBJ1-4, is KAGVTQTPRYLIKTRGQQVTLSCSPISGHRSVSWYQQTPGQGLQFLFEYFSETQRNKGNFPGRFSGRQFSNSRSEMNVSTLELGDSALYLCASSLRGFNEKLFFGSGTQLSVL.

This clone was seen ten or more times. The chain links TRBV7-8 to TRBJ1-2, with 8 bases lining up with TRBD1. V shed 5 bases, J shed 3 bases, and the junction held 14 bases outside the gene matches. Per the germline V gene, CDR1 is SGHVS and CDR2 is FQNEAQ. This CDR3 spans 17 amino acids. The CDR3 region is CASSPVQGDRLYYGYTF. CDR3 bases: TGTGCCAGCAGCCCAGTACAAGGGGACAGGCTTTACTATGGCTACACCTTC.

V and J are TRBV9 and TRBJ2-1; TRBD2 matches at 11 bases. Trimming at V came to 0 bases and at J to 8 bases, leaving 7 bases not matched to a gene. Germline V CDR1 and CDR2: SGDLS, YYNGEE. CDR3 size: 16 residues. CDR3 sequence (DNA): TGTGCCAGCAGCGTAGTCGGGACTAGCGGACGAGATGAGCAGTTCTTC. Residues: CASSVVGTSGRDEQFF. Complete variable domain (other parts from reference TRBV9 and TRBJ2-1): DSGVTQTPKHLITATGQRVTLRCSPRSGDLSVYWYQQSLDQGLQFLIQYYNGEERAKGNILERFSAQQFPDLHSELNLSSLELGDSALYFCASSVVGTSGRDEQFFGPGTRLTVL.